The rows below give T cell receptor beta chains drawn from one sample of a study of control samples from healthy donors and cancer patients. TCRdb keeps only in-frame clones here, not all; method: immunoSEQ multiplex PCR. The sample yields tens of thousands of clones, roughly 89% seen once. Source material: blood. Every receptor here comes from a man aged 25 to 45 in good health. CDR3s include the opening cysteine and the closing phenylalanine or tryptophan. Clone size, where shown, is once, few, many, or a class for clones that have expanded.

>TRBV7-2|-|TRBJ1-1
CASSLGSRAGTEAFF
>TRBV4-2|-|TRBJ2-1
CASSLGLELAEQFF
>TRBV6-1|once|TRBJ2-4
CASSASYHRDLAKNIQYF
>TRBV18|once|TRBJ1-6
CASSPMGQYNSPLHF
>TRBV18|-|TRBJ1-6
CASSPERGGPLHF
>TRBV10-3|-|TRBJ2-3
CAISEGGSTDTQYF
>TRBV6-5|-|TRBJ2-5
CASTLYRTGEGTQYF
>TRBV30|-|TRBJ2-3
CAWSSGGGTDTQYF
>TRBV10-3|-|TRBJ2-1
CAIRGTSGSGEQFF
>TRBV10-1|-|TRBJ2-3
CASSNRIVTDTQYF
>TRBV13|-|TRBJ2-1
CASSLVWGDTYNEQFF
>TRBV10-3|-|TRBJ2-3
CATWRGGGGDTQYF
>TRBV7-9|-|TRBJ2-3
CASRLTSTDTQYF
>TRBV3-1/TRBV3-2|once|TRBJ1-5
CASSQSGQGTNQPQHF
>TRBV28|-|TRBJ1-2
CASEGGPLSSNYGYTF
>TRBV29-1|-|TRBJ1-1
CSVEVSMNTEAFF
>TRBV5-8|-|TRBJ1-5
CASSPDTYSNQPQHF
>TRBV19|-|TRBJ2-2
CASSSGTNTGELFF
>TRBV5-1|-|TRBJ2-2
CASRDPMTGVTGELFF
>TRBV4-2|-|TRBJ2-1
CASSQATGQGFYEQFF
>TRBV6-6|once|TRBJ2-7
CASCPAGQNYEQYF
>TRBV28|-|TRBJ1-1
CASSPPRQGGTEAFF
>TRBV5-1|once|TRBJ2-2
CASSLGGLAGSNTGELFF
>TRBV14|-|TRBJ2-5
CASSQAGVQTQYF
>TRBV3-1/TRBV3-2|medium-sized|TRBJ2-7
CASSQIGGPSSYEQYF
>TRBV15|-|TRBJ2-1
CATRGERGYNEQFF
>TRBV7-8|-|TRBJ1-2
CASSPLDSHNYGYTF
>TRBV5-1|-|TRBJ1-5
CANQFPNTKGQPQHF
>TRBV4-1|few|TRBJ2-2
CASSQDTVGTGELFF
>TRBV12-3/TRBV12-4|-|TRBJ1-1
CASSLSANTEAFF
>TRBV28|medium-sized|TRBJ1-5
CASSWGTNQPQHF
>TRBV7-2|-|TRBJ1-2
CASSDGQGIGGYTF
>TRBV5-1|-|TRBJ1-1
CASSSGQQNTEAFF
>TRBV27|-|TRBJ1-4
CASSLQGPPKLFF
>TRBV19|-|TRBJ2-5
CASSPVSGRPLETQYF
>TRBV13|-|TRBJ2-2
CASSRNLGSTGELFF
>TRBV7-3|-|TRBJ2-3
CASSLGPPGGGSDTQYF
>TRBV30|once|TRBJ1-2
CAWSSMDRGGYTF
>TRBV7-3|-|TRBJ2-3
CASSLTGLDADTQYF
>TRBV21-1|-|TRBJ2-7
CASSKAGSSYEQYF
>TRBV2|-|TRBJ1-5
CASSKRPQGNQPQHF
>TRBV30|-|TRBJ2-5
CAWSGRAGQETQYF
>TRBV5-6|-|TRBJ1-1
CASSLNPVIMNTEAFF
>TRBV5-4|-|TRBJ1-2
CASSSGDTSYGYTF
>TRBV2|-|TRBJ2-7
CASSPIATLMGEQYF
>TRBV28|-|TRBJ2-7
CASRPGGTASYEQYF
>TRBV3-1/TRBV3-2|-|TRBJ1-4
CASSQGINRGYEKLFF
>TRBV7-9|-|TRBJ1-1
CASSFQGVMNTEAFF
>TRBV3-1/TRBV3-2|-|TRBJ1-3
CASSLGTHSGNTIYF
>TRBV6-1|-|TRBJ1-2
CASSEAAGVLAYGYTF
>TRBV19|-|TRBJ1-3
CASSIDRGGSGNTIYF
>TRBV10-3|-|TRBJ2-3
CAISDPGTGKDTQYF
>TRBV18|-|TRBJ2-1
CASSPGLASNEQFF